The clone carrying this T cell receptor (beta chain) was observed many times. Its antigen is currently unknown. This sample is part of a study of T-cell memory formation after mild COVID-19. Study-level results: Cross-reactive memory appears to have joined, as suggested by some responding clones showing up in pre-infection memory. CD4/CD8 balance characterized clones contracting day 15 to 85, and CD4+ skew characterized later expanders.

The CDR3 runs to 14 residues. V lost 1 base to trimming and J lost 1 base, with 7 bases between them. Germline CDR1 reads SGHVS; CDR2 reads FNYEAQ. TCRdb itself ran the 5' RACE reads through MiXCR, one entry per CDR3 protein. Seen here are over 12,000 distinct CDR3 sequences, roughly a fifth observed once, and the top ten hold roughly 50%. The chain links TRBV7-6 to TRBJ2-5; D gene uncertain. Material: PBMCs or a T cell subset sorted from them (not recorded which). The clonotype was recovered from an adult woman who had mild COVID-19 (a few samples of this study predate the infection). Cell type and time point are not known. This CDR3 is CASSLGPSQETQYF. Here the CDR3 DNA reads TGTGCCAGCAGCTTAGGACCCTCCCAAGAGACCCAGTACTTC. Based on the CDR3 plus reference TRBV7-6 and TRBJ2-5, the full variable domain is GAGVSQSPRYKVTKRGQDVALRCDPISGHVSLYWYRQALGQGPEFLTYFNYEAQQDKSGLPNDRFSAERPEGSISTLTIQRTEQRDSAMYRCASSLGPSQETQYFGPGTRLLVL.